The rows below give T cell receptor beta chains drawn from one sample of a study of T cells expressing NK-cell markers. From the 5' RACE reads, TCRdb lists one entry per CDR3 protein and no DNA. The sample totals 400,000 to 550,000 distinct CDR3 sequences; its top ten clones hold more than 7%. The sequenced sample consisted of blood T cells: a sorted CD56 or NKG2C T cell subset, CD4+ or CD8+ T cells, or bulk PBMC T cells (not recorded which). The receptors here all came from a woman between 18 and 70 years old in good health. CDR3s include the opening cysteine and the closing phenylalanine or tryptophan.

V gene: TRBV11-2; J gene: TRBJ2-3; CDR3 protein: CASSFDRSQTWDTQYF
V gene: TRBV10-3; J gene: TRBJ2-1; CDR3 protein: CAISGSGSSYNEQFF
V gene: TRBV30; J gene: TRBJ1-2; CDR3 protein: CAWRTDGFMNYGYTF
V gene: TRBV11-2; J gene: TRBJ2-3; CDR3 protein: CATRRGLASTQYF
V gene: TRBV20-1; J gene: TRBJ2-1; CDR3 protein: CSARPTPTSLFNEQFF
V gene: TRBV9; J gene: TRBJ2-1; CDR3 protein: CASSVGTSGAYNEQFF
V gene: TRBV5-1; J gene: TRBJ1-3; CDR3 protein: CASSLPGESSGNTIYF
V gene: TRBV7-6; J gene: TRBJ1-5; CDR3 protein: CASSPKEWRGGQPQHF
V gene: TRBV24-1; J gene: TRBJ2-7; CDR3 protein: CATSGRFSYEQYF
V gene: TRBV4-2; J gene: TRBJ2-3; CDR3 protein: CASSSPGVAGVDTQYF
V gene: TRBV5-1; J gene: TRBJ1-6; CDR3 protein: CASSLEPSSYNSPLHF
V gene: TRBV6-1; J gene: TRBJ2-1; CDR3 protein: CASSPGASGRFNEQFF
V gene: TRBV6-2/TRBV6-3; J gene: TRBJ2-2; CDR3 protein: CASSPRFPANTGELFF
V gene: TRBV10-3; J gene: TRBJ2-3; CDR3 protein: CAITGAETDTQYF
V gene: TRBV7-9; J gene: TRBJ1-5; CDR3 protein: CASSSDGEPQHF
V gene: TRBV20-1; J gene: TRBJ2-7; CDR3 protein: CSASGTSRTKSYEQYF
V gene: TRBV20-1; J gene: TRBJ1-1; CDR3 protein: CSAPDRVGNTEAFF
V gene: TRBV24-1; J gene: TRBJ2-2; CDR3 protein: CATRGEVGLAGLANTGELFF
V gene: TRBV4-3; J gene: TRBJ2-2; CDR3 protein: CASSLGSQGNTGELFF
V gene: TRBV7-9; J gene: TRBJ2-3; CDR3 protein: CASSRPDGDTQYF
V gene: TRBV20-1; J gene: TRBJ2-1; CDR3 protein: CSARPDRDSGVYEQFF
V gene: TRBV23-1; J gene: TRBJ2-6; CDR3 protein: CASSIWDRHSGANVLTF
V gene: TRBV6-5; J gene: TRBJ1-5; CDR3 protein: CASSYRGLQPQHF
V gene: TRBV9; J gene: TRBJ2-2; CDR3 protein: CASSVVGGTSGNTGELFF
V gene: TRBV10-3; J gene: TRBJ1-2; CDR3 protein: CAISLQTNYGYTF
V gene: TRBV29-1; J gene: TRBJ1-1; CDR3 protein: CSFTRSVRAEAFF
V gene: TRBV6-5; J gene: TRBJ2-7; CDR3 protein: CASFGLAGGPDRYEQYF
V gene: TRBV27; J gene: TRBJ2-1; CDR3 protein: CASNSLEIRTRNEQFF
V gene: TRBV29-1; J gene: TRBJ2-3; CDR3 protein: CSHSLDLTGLHTDTQYF
V gene: TRBV10-1; J gene: TRBJ2-1; CDR3 protein: CASSGGTTPYNEQFF
V gene: TRBV20-1; J gene: TRBJ2-1; CDR3 protein: CSADRDRNEQFF
V gene: TRBV15; J gene: TRBJ2-2; CDR3 protein: CATGGLMNTGELFF
V gene: TRBV6-5; J gene: TRBJ2-7; CDR3 protein: CASSYSGFGGVYEQYF
V gene: TRBV7-2; J gene: TRBJ2-2; CDR3 protein: CASSLGRTSGSGDTGELFF
V gene: TRBV20-1; J gene: TRBJ2-7; CDR3 protein: CSARGPYEQYF
V gene: TRBV29-1; J gene: TRBJ2-1; CDR3 protein: CSVEPGLNGNEQFF
V gene: TRBV29-1; J gene: TRBJ2-2; CDR3 protein: CSLFWVTGELFF
V gene: TRBV21-1; J gene: TRBJ2-7; CDR3 protein: CASSKVGLASYEQYF
V gene: TRBV5-1; J gene: TRBJ1-3; CDR3 protein: CASSGGQGASGNTIYF
V gene: TRBV24-1; J gene: TRBJ2-1; CDR3 protein: CATSEGQGALDEQFF
V gene: TRBV5-1; J gene: TRBJ2-5; CDR3 protein: CASSLPQETQYF
V gene: TRBV6-2/TRBV6-3; J gene: TRBJ2-5; CDR3 protein: CASSRTSGGMAQYF
V gene: TRBV20-1; J gene: TRBJ1-6; CDR3 protein: CSARRTGKASPLHF
V gene: TRBV12-3/TRBV12-4; J gene: TRBJ2-1; CDR3 protein: CASSFFSYNEQFF
V gene: TRBV4-3; J gene: TRBJ2-7; CDR3 protein: CASSQLAGVYEQYF